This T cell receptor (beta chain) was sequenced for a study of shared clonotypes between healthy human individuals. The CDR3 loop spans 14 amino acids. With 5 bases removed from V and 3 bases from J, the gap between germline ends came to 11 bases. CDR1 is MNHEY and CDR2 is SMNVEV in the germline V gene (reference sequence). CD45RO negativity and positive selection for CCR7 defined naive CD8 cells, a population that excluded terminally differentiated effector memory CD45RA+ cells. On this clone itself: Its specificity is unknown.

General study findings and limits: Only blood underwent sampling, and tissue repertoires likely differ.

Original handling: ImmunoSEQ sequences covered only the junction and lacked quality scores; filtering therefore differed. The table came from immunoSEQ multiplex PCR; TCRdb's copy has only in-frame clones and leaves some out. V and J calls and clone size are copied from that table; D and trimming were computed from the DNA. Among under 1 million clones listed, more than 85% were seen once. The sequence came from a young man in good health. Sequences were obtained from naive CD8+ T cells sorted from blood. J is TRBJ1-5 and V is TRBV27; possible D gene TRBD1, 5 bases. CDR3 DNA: TGTGCCAGCAGTATTGGAGGGGTCAATCAGCCCCAGCATTTT. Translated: CASSIGGVNQPQHF.